This is a list of T cell receptor beta chains from one sample in a study of monozygotic twins with inflammatory bowel disease. Following a re-call of the 5' RACE reads, TCRdb has one entry per CDR3 protein and lacks DNA. The sample totals about 380,000 distinct CDR3 sequences. Sequenced input: blood. All receptors derive from a human donor with ulcerative colitis or Crohn's disease, or a healthy co-twin of an affected twin (not recorded which). Both conserved end residues are part of each CDR3.

CASNPARGVHTGELFF,TRBV6-1,TRBJ2-2
CASSLYRGLEQETQYF,TRBV5-5,TRBJ2-5
CASSSGADSTDTQYF,TRBV4-3,TRBJ2-3
CASSHTSGGQETQYF,TRBV27,TRBJ2-5
CAISPPSGGTYEQYF,TRBV10-3,TRBJ2-7
CASSIQSSGTEAFF,TRBV19,TRBJ1-1
CASSKRWNQPQHF,TRBV6-5,TRBJ1-5
CASSLTLTGAGANVLTF,TRBV9,TRBJ2-6
CASSSGANTEAFF,TRBV5-4,TRBJ1-1
CASSWDRGRADTGELFF,TRBV6-5,TRBJ2-2
CASSYMENEKLFF,TRBV6-5,TRBJ1-4
CASTESGTANTGELFF,TRBV3-1,TRBJ2-2
CASSVDPGVDQETQYF,TRBV9,TRBJ2-5
CSATGTPSYEQYF,TRBV29-1,TRBJ2-7
CASSQDPGGNEQFF,TRBV4-1,TRBJ2-1
CASSLGPRLVTGELFF,TRBV7-2,TRBJ2-2
CASSLDAQETQYF,TRBV5-4,TRBJ2-5
CASSIRGGNSPLHF,TRBV27,TRBJ1-6
CSPTSGVYTQYF,TRBV20-1,TRBJ2-3
CASGGGNNEQFF,TRBV3-1,TRBJ2-1
CASSPRRTGGSGNTIYF,TRBV18,TRBJ1-3
CASSIQTDSYEQYF,TRBV5-1,TRBJ2-7
CAWTSNNKDTEAFF,TRBV30,TRBJ1-1
CASSIPGSQETQYF,TRBV5-6,TRBJ2-5
CATSSRGAGQPQHF,TRBV24-1,TRBJ1-5
CAISAGVRSSYEQYF,TRBV10-3,TRBJ2-7
CASSPRQGKTEAFF,TRBV12-3/TRBV12-4,TRBJ1-1
CASSVTGSGGPGAQYF,TRBV9,TRBJ2-5
CASSLRTGRHNEQFF,TRBV18,TRBJ2-1
CASSLGLLNTGELFF,TRBV28,TRBJ2-2
CAISTNDAGEQYF,TRBV10-3,TRBJ2-7
CATSDPRTPEGLYF,TRBV24-1,TRBJ2-7
CASSPRRGQRVNQPQHF,TRBV6-1,TRBJ1-5
CASSFFGRLSYEQYF,TRBV12-3/TRBV12-4,TRBJ2-7
CSVSDRPDTIYF,TRBV29-1,TRBJ1-3
CASSHGLDTGELFF,TRBV25-1,TRBJ2-2
CASSYDFRSGNTIYF,TRBV6-5,TRBJ1-3
CASSLRQGWALYEQYF,TRBV13,TRBJ2-7
CASSPDIQGSGANVLTF,TRBV5-1,TRBJ2-6
CASSHSGTGDYEQYF,TRBV4-2,TRBJ2-7
CASSLRSGTSGTGELFF,TRBV7-3,TRBJ2-2
CASSYGREKLFF,TRBV6-2/TRBV6-3,TRBJ1-4
CASSPHYTTRYEQYF,TRBV7-2,TRBJ2-7
CASSQGIIPRAHEQYF,TRBV3-1,TRBJ2-7
CASSLGFGPVYNEQFF,TRBV7-3,TRBJ2-1
CASSQALDRSANTEAFF,TRBV4-3,TRBJ1-1
CASRDGAGRDNEQFF,TRBV5-1,TRBJ2-1
CTFGGGTGMNTQYF,TRBV20-1,TRBJ2-3
CASILQGRQFF,TRBV27,TRBJ2-1
CASSLRDQGETQYF,TRBV12-3/TRBV12-4,TRBJ2-5